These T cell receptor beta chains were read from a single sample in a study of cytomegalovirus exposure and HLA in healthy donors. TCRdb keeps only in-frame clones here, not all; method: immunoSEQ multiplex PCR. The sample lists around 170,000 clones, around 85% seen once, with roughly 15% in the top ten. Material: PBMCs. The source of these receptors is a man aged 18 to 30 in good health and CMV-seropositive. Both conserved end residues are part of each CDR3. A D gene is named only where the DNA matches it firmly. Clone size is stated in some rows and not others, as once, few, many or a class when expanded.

CDR3 DNA: TGCGCCAGCAGCTTGACTAGCGGGGGAAACCAGGGGTTCTTC
CDR3 protein: CASSLTSGGNQGFF
J gene: TRBJ2-1
V gene: TRBV5-1
clone size: once
D gene: TRBD2

CDR3 DNA: TGTGCCTACCCCTCGGGGTCGCTAGCGTTCCAGAACACCGGGGAGCTGTTTTTT
CDR3 protein: CAYPSGSLAFQNTGELFF
J gene: TRBJ2-2
V gene: TRBV30
clone size: few
D gene: .

CDR3 DNA: TGTGCCAGCATGAGGCTGAATACCGGGGAGCTGTTTTTT
CDR3 protein: CASMRLNTGELFF
J gene: TRBJ2-2
V gene: TRBV27
clone size: few
D gene: .

CDR3 DNA: TGTGCCAGCAGCCTCCCTGAGACAGGGGACGACGAGCAGTACTTC
CDR3 protein: CASSLPETGDDEQYF
J gene: TRBJ2-7
V gene: TRBV14
clone size: .
D gene: TRBD1

CDR3 DNA: TGTGCCAGTAGTATAGGGGGAGGCTCCTACGAGCAGTACTTC
CDR3 protein: CASSIGGGSYEQYF
J gene: TRBJ2-7
V gene: TRBV19
clone size: .
D gene: .

CDR3 DNA: TGTGCCAGCAGTTACTCCAGGCTAGCGGGGGGGAATGAGCAGTTCTTC
CDR3 protein: CASSYSRLAGGNEQFF
J gene: TRBJ2-1
V gene: TRBV6-5
clone size: .
D gene: TRBD2

CDR3 DNA: TGTGCTTTTACCTCGACAGAAGCTTTCTTT
CDR3 protein: CAFTSTEAFF
J gene: TRBJ1-1
V gene: TRBV30
clone size: few
D gene: .

CDR3 DNA: TGTGCCAGCAGCCTACGGACTAGCGGGAGCTACGAGCAGTACTTC
CDR3 protein: CASSLRTSGSYEQYF
J gene: TRBJ2-7
V gene: TRBV13
clone size: .
D gene: TRBD2

CDR3 DNA: TGCGCCACCGGGACAGGGGCCGGAAACACCATATATTTT
CDR3 protein: CATGTGAGNTIYF
J gene: TRBJ1-3
V gene: TRBV5-1
clone size: once
D gene: TRBD1

CDR3 DNA: TGTGCCAGCAGCCCTAGAGGGCACCCTGAAGCTTTCTTT
CDR3 protein: CASSPRGHPEAFF
J gene: TRBJ1-1
V gene: TRBV11-3
clone size: .
D gene: .

CDR3 DNA: TGTGCCAGCCGCAGGGAAAGATATGGCTACACCTTC
CDR3 protein: CASRRERYGYTF
J gene: TRBJ1-2
V gene: TRBV2
clone size: .
D gene: .

CDR3 DNA: TGTGCCAGCGGTGGCAGGGGGATTGATGGCTACACCTTC
CDR3 protein: CASGGRGIDGYTF
J gene: TRBJ1-2
V gene: TRBV6-1
clone size: .
D gene: TRBD1

CDR3 DNA: TGTGCCAGCTCACCTGCCCTCCAAACGGGGATAGCTTTCTTT
CDR3 protein: CASSPALQTGIAFF
J gene: TRBJ1-1
V gene: TRBV18
clone size: .
D gene: .

CDR3 DNA: TGTGCCAGCAGCTTAGCGGGGGACAGGGTGATTGGCTACACCTTC
CDR3 protein: CASSLAGDRVIGYTF
J gene: TRBJ1-2
V gene: TRBV7-9
clone size: .
D gene: TRBD1

CDR3 DNA: TGTGCCAGCAGCTTAGGCCGGGTGGGGCCACAAGAGACCCAGTACTTC
CDR3 protein: CASSLGRVGPQETQYF
J gene: TRBJ2-5
V gene: TRBV13
clone size: once
D gene: .

CDR3 DNA: TGTGCCAGCAGCGTCTATCCCTCGCAGGGGTGGACCTACGAGCAGTACTTC
CDR3 protein: CASSVYPSQGWTYEQYF
J gene: TRBJ2-7
V gene: TRBV7-3
clone size: .
D gene: .

CDR3 DNA: TGTGCCAGCAGTCACTACCGGGACTACTATGGCTACACCTTC
CDR3 protein: CASSHYRDYYGYTF
J gene: TRBJ1-2
V gene: TRBV7-8
clone size: .
D gene: .

CDR3 DNA: TGTGCCAGCAGTATAACAGGAAATGGCGGGGAGCTGTTTTTT
CDR3 protein: CASSITGNGGELFF
J gene: TRBJ2-2
V gene: TRBV27
clone size: .
D gene: .

CDR3 DNA: TGTGCCAGCAGTTTATTTGCGGGGGGCTCACCTGAAGCTTTCTTT
CDR3 protein: CASSLFAGGSPEAFF
J gene: TRBJ1-1
V gene: TRBV27
clone size: .
D gene: .

CDR3 DNA: TGTGCCAGCGTAATGGGAGGCACTGAAGCTTTCTTT
CDR3 protein: CASVMGGTEAFF
J gene: TRBJ1-1
V gene: TRBV6-6
clone size: .
D gene: .

CDR3 DNA: TGTGCCAGCAGCCCTGGTGACAGGGTAGCTTTCTTT
CDR3 protein: CASSPGDRVAFF
J gene: TRBJ1-1
V gene: TRBV7-9
clone size: .
D gene: TRBD1

CDR3 DNA: TGTGCCAGCACTGCAGGGGGTTTATCTGGGGCCAACGTCCTGACTTTC
CDR3 protein: CASTAGGLSGANVLTF
J gene: TRBJ2-6
V gene: TRBV28
clone size: once
D gene: TRBD1

CDR3 DNA: TGTGCCAGCAGTGAATCGAAGCGAGAAGAGACCCAGTACTTC
CDR3 protein: CASSESKREETQYF
J gene: TRBJ2-5
V gene: TRBV25-1
clone size: .
D gene: .

CDR3 DNA: TGTGCCAGCAGTTATCACAGGGCACTCGGGCAGCCCCAGCATTTT
CDR3 protein: CASSYHRALGQPQHF
J gene: TRBJ1-5
V gene: TRBV6-9
clone size: few
D gene: .

CDR3 DNA: TGTGCCAGCAGTCCTGACAGCCACAATGAGCAGTTCTTC
CDR3 protein: CASSPDSHNEQFF
J gene: TRBJ2-1
V gene: TRBV28
clone size: .
D gene: .

CDR3 DNA: TGTGCCAGCAGTTTATCGGGACAGGGGACTGAAGCTTTCTTT
CDR3 protein: CASSLSGQGTEAFF
J gene: TRBJ1-1
V gene: TRBV28
clone size: .
D gene: TRBD1

CDR3 DNA: TGTGCCTGGATACGGGGGGCCCTCTCGGACGAGCAGTACTTC
CDR3 protein: CAWIRGALSDEQYF
J gene: TRBJ2-7
V gene: TRBV30
clone size: .
D gene: .

CDR3 DNA: TGTGCCAGCAGCTACGGACTCAACACCGGGGAGCTGTTTTTT
CDR3 protein: CASSYGLNTGELFF
J gene: TRBJ2-2
V gene: TRBV11-3
clone size: .
D gene: .

CDR3 DNA: TGTGCCAGCTCACCACCGGCCAGGGGCTCCTACGAGCAGTACTTC
CDR3 protein: CASSPPARGSYEQYF
J gene: TRBJ2-7
V gene: TRBV18
clone size: .
D gene: .

CDR3 DNA: TGTGCCAGCAGCGATAGCGGGGGCCCCTACGAGCAGTACTTC
CDR3 protein: CASSDSGGPYEQYF
J gene: TRBJ2-7
V gene: TRBV11-1
clone size: .
D gene: TRBD2

CDR3 DNA: TGTGCCAGCAGCGTTTCGACTAGTCTGGGGTACAATGAGCAGTTCTTC
CDR3 protein: CASSVSTSLGYNEQFF
J gene: TRBJ2-1
V gene: TRBV9
clone size: .
D gene: .

CDR3 DNA: TGCGCCAGCAGCCAAGCAGGGGGTAGGAACTATGGCTACACCTTC
CDR3 protein: CASSQAGGRNYGYTF
J gene: TRBJ1-2
V gene: TRBV4-1
clone size: .
D gene: TRBD1

CDR3 DNA: TGTGCCAGCAGTCCCCACGGGTTGACTGAAGCTTTCTTT
CDR3 protein: CASSPHGLTEAFF
J gene: TRBJ1-1
V gene: TRBV27
clone size: .
D gene: .

CDR3 DNA: TGTGCCAGCAGTGCCGGGACAGCTTCTAACTATGGCTACACCTTC
CDR3 protein: CASSAGTASNYGYTF
J gene: TRBJ1-2
V gene: TRBV2
clone size: .
D gene: TRBD1

CDR3 DNA: TGTGCCAGCAGCTTAACCTCCTCCGGTAGCTCTGGAAACACCATATATTTT
CDR3 protein: CASSLTSSGSSGNTIYF
J gene: TRBJ1-3
V gene: TRBV7-6
clone size: .
D gene: .

CDR3 DNA: TGTGCCAGCTCTTCGTACGGGGAAGAGACCCAGTACTTC
CDR3 protein: CASSSYGEETQYF
J gene: TRBJ2-5
V gene: TRBV18
clone size: .
D gene: .

CDR3 DNA: TGCGCCAGCAGCTTTCTTCTTCTCCGGTACCAAGAGACCCAGTACTTC
CDR3 protein: CASSFLLLRYQETQYF
J gene: TRBJ2-5
V gene: TRBV5-1
clone size: once
D gene: .

CDR3 DNA: TGTGCCAGCAGCCCCGGGGGACTAGCGGTTACCGGGGAGCTGTTTTTT
CDR3 protein: CASSPGGLAVTGELFF
J gene: TRBJ2-2
V gene: TRBV9
clone size: .
D gene: TRBD2

CDR3 DNA: TGCGCCAGCAGCTTGGAGGACAGGGCGGGAGGGGAGCTGTTTTTT
CDR3 protein: CASSLEDRAGGELFF
J gene: TRBJ2-2
V gene: TRBV5-1
clone size: .
D gene: TRBD1

CDR3 DNA: TGTGCCAGCAGCTTAGATCGGTCTAACGATGAGCAGTTCTTC
CDR3 protein: CASSLDRSNDEQFF
J gene: TRBJ2-1
V gene: TRBV11-2
clone size: once
D gene: .

CDR3 DNA: TGTGCCAGCGGGACAGGGGGCGAGCAGTACTTC
CDR3 protein: CASGTGGEQYF
J gene: TRBJ2-7
V gene: TRBV2
clone size: few
D gene: TRBD1

CDR3 DNA: TGTGCCAGCAGCTTGGGGGGGAGGAGTACAGATACGCAGTATTTT
CDR3 protein: CASSLGGRSTDTQYF
J gene: TRBJ2-3
V gene: TRBV5-4
clone size: .
D gene: .

CDR3 DNA: TGTGCCAGCAGTGGCCTTCCGGAGACCCAGTACTTC
CDR3 protein: CASSGLPETQYF
J gene: TRBJ2-5
V gene: TRBV28
clone size: .
D gene: .

CDR3 DNA: TGTGCCAGCAAGGTCAGGGGGGCCTCCTACGAGCAGTACTTC
CDR3 protein: CASKVRGASYEQYF
J gene: TRBJ2-7
V gene: TRBV27
clone size: .
D gene: .

CDR3 DNA: TGTGCCAGCAGTGATCATTACAATGAGCAGTTCTTC
CDR3 protein: CASSDHYNEQFF
J gene: TRBJ2-1
V gene: TRBV6-1
clone size: .
D gene: .

CDR3 DNA: TGTGCCAGCAGGCCACTTCTTACCTACGAGCAGTACTTC
CDR3 protein: CASRPLLTYEQYF
J gene: TRBJ2-7
V gene: TRBV28
clone size: .
D gene: .

CDR3 DNA: TGCGCCAGCAGCCAAGGGGTGAATAGGGGGCGGGACTATGGCTACACCTTC
CDR3 protein: CASSQGVNRGRDYGYTF
J gene: TRBJ1-2
V gene: TRBV4-1
clone size: .
D gene: TRBD1

CDR3 DNA: TGTGCCAGCAGCTGGGGGGGCAGGGGCCATCTTTTC
CDR3 protein: CASSWGGRGHLF
J gene: TRBJ2-7
V gene: TRBV5-4
clone size: .
D gene: .

CDR3 DNA: TGTGCCAGCAGTTGGGGGGGCTTTAGCAATCAGCCCCAGCATTTT
CDR3 protein: CASSWGGFSNQPQHF
J gene: TRBJ1-5
V gene: TRBV27
clone size: .
D gene: .

CDR3 DNA: TGTGCCAGCAGTTTAAGGCAGGGGGCCGCCACAGATACGCAGTATTTT
CDR3 protein: CASSLRQGAATDTQYF
J gene: TRBJ2-3
V gene: TRBV28
clone size: .
D gene: TRBD1

CDR3 DNA: TGTGCCTGGAGTGTCAACGGGAACACTGAAGCTTTCTTT
CDR3 protein: CAWSVNGNTEAFF
J gene: TRBJ1-1
V gene: TRBV30
clone size: once
D gene: .

CDR3 DNA: TGTGCCAGCAGCGACGGGGGGTATCTCTACGAGCAGTACTTC
CDR3 protein: CASSDGGYLYEQYF
J gene: TRBJ2-7
V gene: TRBV27
clone size: .
D gene: TRBD2

CDR3 DNA: TGTGCCAGCAGCTCTCGACAGGTCACTGAAGCTTTCTTT
CDR3 protein: CASSSRQVTEAFF
J gene: TRBJ1-1
V gene: TRBV7-2
clone size: .
D gene: .